This T cell receptor (beta chain) was sequenced for a study of cytomegalovirus exposure and HLA in healthy donors. Researchers ran the PCR with 60 Vbeta and 13 Jbeta primers. Some clones are missing from TCRdb's copy, which holds only in-frame ones; the method was immunoSEQ multiplex PCR. The table records about 170,000 clones, approximately 80% of them present only once. CDR3 length: 14 residues. Germline values: CDR1 SEHNR, CDR2 FQNEAQ (reference sequence). The junction had 11 bases not matched to a gene; V was cut back by 7 bases and J by 8 bases. This clone was seen a few times. The rearrangement joins TRBV7-9 to TRBJ1-2; 9 nucleotides match TRBD1. The sample consisted of PBMCs. The receptor was derived from a female donor in good health and CMV-seronegative. CDR3 nucleotide sequence: TGTGCCAGCACATACATGGACAGGGGTAGGGGCTACACCTTC. This codes for CASTYMDRGRGYTF.